A selection of T cell receptor beta chains follows, all from one sample in a study of graft-versus-host responses after intestinal transplantation. Generated by immunoSEQ multiplex PCR, the TCRdb table keeps only in-frame clones and is missing some. Here the sample spans some 15,000 clones, around 94% being singletons. The source was PBMCs, collected 9 days after transplant. The receptors were sampled from a human patient who received an intestinal transplant, so some T cells may come from the graft donor. The CDR3 runs from the conserved cysteine through the conserved F or W. D genes are given only for firm matches. Size is omitted from some rows. Given values are once, few, many or a class for expanded clones.

J gene | V gene | clone size | D gene | CDR3 DNA | CDR3 protein
TRBJ2-7 | TRBV5-5 | - | - | TGTGCCAGCAGCCCCACCAGGGGCGGAGACGAGCAGTACTTC | CASSPTRGGDEQYF
TRBJ1-3 | TRBV10-3 | - | - | TGTGCCATCAGTGAGAGTGGAAACACCATATATTTT | CAISESGNTIYF
TRBJ2-3 | TRBV9 | - | - | TGTGCCAGCAGCGCCCAACCGACACTATCCCACACAGATACGCAGTATTTT | CASSAQPTLSHTDTQYF
TRBJ2-3 | TRBV5-1 | - | TRBD1 | TGCGCCAGCAGCTTGTATAGGAACAGGGGGTTGGATACGCAGTATTTT | CASSLYRNRGLDTQYF
TRBJ1-1 | TRBV4-1 | - | - | TGCGCCAGCAGCCAAGAGATCGGGACGGAGAACACTGAAGCTTTCTTT | CASSQEIGTENTEAFF
TRBJ1-4 | TRBV4-1 | - | - | TGCGCCAGCAGCCAAGATAGGAGGGTCCCTAATGAAAAACTGTTTTTT | CASSQDRRVPNEKLFF
TRBJ1-2 | TRBV14 | - | TRBD1 | TGTGCCAGCAGCCAAGAGGTTCGGACAGGGGCAACCTATGGCTACACCTTC | CASSQEVRTGATYGYTF
TRBJ2-1 | TRBV5-6 | - | - | TGTGCCAGCAGCTTGGTTGGGAACAATGAGCAGTTCTTC | CASSLVGNNEQFF
TRBJ2-7 | TRBV29-1 | - | TRBD2 | TGCAGCGTTGAAGACCCCCTAGCGGGTGGAGGGTACGAGCAGTACTTC | CSVEDPLAGGGYEQYF
TRBJ2-3 | TRBV2 | - | - | TGTGCCAGCATCGTAAGCGGCCACACAGATACGCAGTATTTT | CASIVSGHTDTQYF
TRBJ2-7 | TRBV27 | - | TRBD1 | TGTGCCAGCAGTTTGACAGGGAAATTCCACGAGCAGTACTTC | CASSLTGKFHEQYF
TRBJ2-7 | TRBV9 | - | - | TGTGCCAGCAGCGCGGCGACAGGTCCAGCCTTCGAGCAGTACTTC | CASSAATGPAFEQYF
TRBJ2-5 | TRBV4-1 | - | TRBD1 | TGCGCCAGCAGCCAAGTGTCGGGACAGCAAGAGACCCAGTACTTC | CASSQVSGQQETQYF
TRBJ2-7 | TRBV6-1 | - | - | TGTGCCAGCAGCTCTCCAGGGGAATACGAGCAGTACTTC | CASSSPGEYEQYF
TRBJ2-5 | TRBV29-1 | - | - | TGCAGCGTTGTGTCTGGGGGCAGAGAGACCCAGTACTTC | CSVVSGGRETQYF
TRBJ2-7 | TRBV5-1 | - | TRBD2 | TGCGCCAGCAGGGACGGCGGGAGGGCGGCCTACGAGCAGTACTTC | CASRDGGRAAYEQYF
TRBJ2-7 | TRBV7-9 | - | TRBD1 | TGTGCCAGCAGCCTTCGGACAGGGGAAACCTACGAGCAGTACTTC | CASSLRTGETYEQYF
TRBJ2-3 | TRBV5-6 | - | - | TGTGCCAGCAGCTTGGCCTCGGGGCCAGATACGCAGTATTTT | CASSLASGPDTQYF
TRBJ1-1 | TRBV27 | - | - | TGTGCCAGCAGTCCCGCCCGAGGCACTGAAGCTTTCTTT | CASSPARGTEAFF
TRBJ1-2 | TRBV19 | - | - | TGTGCCAGTAGTATCCCCCCTAAGGGGGAAGACTATGGCTACACCTTC | CASSIPPKGEDYGYTF
TRBJ2-7 | TRBV27 | - | TRBD1 | TGTGCCAGCAGTTTGACAGGGATATACGAGCAGTACTTC | CASSLTGIYEQYF
TRBJ1-2 | TRBV2 | - | TRBD1 | TGTGCCAGCAGAGAACGACAGGGGGGGAACTATGGCTACACCTTC | CASRERQGGNYGYTF
TRBJ2-7 | TRBV9 | few | TRBD1 | TGTGCCAGCAGCCTGGACAGGGGGTTCGAGCAGTACTTC | CASSLDRGFEQYF
TRBJ1-2 | TRBV29-1 | - | TRBD1 | TGCAGCGTTGAAGACAGGGGGCTGGATGGCTACACCTTC | CSVEDRGLDGYTF
TRBJ2-4 | TRBV5-4 | - | TRBD1 | TGTGCCAGCAGGGCCGGGACAGGGAAAAACATTCAGTACTTC | CASRAGTGKNIQYF
TRBJ1-1 | TRBV12-5 | - | - | TGTGCTAGTGGTTTGAAAGGCGGCATGAACACTGAAGCTTTCTTT | CASGLKGGMNTEAFF
TRBJ1-5 | TRBV7-8 | - | TRBD1 | TGTGCCAGCAGTCAAAAGCTGCAGGGGGGCCATCAGCCCCAGCATTTT | CASSQKLQGGHQPQHF
TRBJ1-1 | TRBV29-1 | - | TRBD1 | TGCAGCGTTGAAGGACAGGGGGCTGAAGCTTTCTTT | CSVEGQGAEAFF
TRBJ2-7 | TRBV4-2 | - | - | TGTGCCAGCAGCCAAGACAGGCCCTACGAGCAGTACTTC | CASSQDRPYEQYF
TRBJ1-1 | TRBV4-1 | - | - | TGCGCCAGCAGCCAAGGGCAAATGAACACTGAAGCTTTCTTT | CASSQGQMNTEAFF
TRBJ2-2 | TRBV7-8 | - | TRBD2 | TGTGCCAGCAGCTCAGAGGCGGCGGGAGGGGGGGAGCTGTTTTTT | CASSSEAAGGGELFF
TRBJ2-2 | TRBV7-3 | once | - | TGTGCCAGCAGCTTAATAGGGGACGTCGGGGAGCTGTTTTTT | CASSLIGDVGELFF
TRBJ1-1 | TRBV19 | - | - | TGTGCCAGTAGTATCCCGAACACTGAAGCTTTCTTT | CASSIPNTEAFF
TRBJ2-3 | TRBV29-1 | - | - | TGCAGCGTTGAAGATCATGGATTTACAGATACGCAGTATTTT | CSVEDHGFTDTQYF
TRBJ1-1 | TRBV28 | - | TRBD1 | TGTGCCACCGGGACCATTCGGGACAGGGTTATGAACACTGAAGCTTTCTTT | CATGTIRDRVMNTEAFF
TRBJ2-3 | TRBV18 | - | TRBD1 | TGTGCCAGCTCACCACCGACAGGGGTTGGGGATACGCAGTATTTT | CASSPPTGVGDTQYF
TRBJ1-5 | TRBV7-8 | - | TRBD1 | TGTGCCAGCAGCATAACCCCAGGGGGGACTTCGCAGCCCCAGCATTTT | CASSITPGGTSQPQHF
TRBJ2-6 | TRBV28 | - | TRBD1 | TGTGCCAGCAGTTCGGACAGGGGGCGACCCACTGGGGCCAACGTCCTGACTTTC | CASSSDRGRPTGANVLTF
TRBJ1-1 | TRBV28 | - | - | TGTGCCAGCAGCCCCACAGCCCCGAACACTGAAGCTTTCTTT | CASSPTAPNTEAFF
TRBJ1-2 | TRBV4-1 | - | TRBD1 | TGCGCCAGCAGCCAGATTGGGACAGGGGGGAGCTATGGCTACACCTTC | CASSQIGTGGSYGYTF
TRBJ1-1 | TRBV5-1 | - | - | TGCGCCAGCAGCATCTTGGGACACGACACTGAAGCTTTCTTT | CASSILGHDTEAFF